This is a list of T cell receptor beta chains from one sample in a study of T cell repertoires in cytomegalovirus infection. A single record per CDR3 protein comes from TCRdb applying MiXCR to the reads. The sample yields about 490,000 distinct CDR3 sequences, around 11% seen once. The sample taken for sequencing was PBMCs. The receptors derive from a human donor in good health (CMV status not recorded). Some clones in this sample may be carry-over from other donors' samples. Both conserved end residues are part of each CDR3. Fields, in order: CDR3 protein, CDR3 DNA, CDR3 length, D gene, V gene, clone size, J gene. The D gene is left open where the match is weak. Expanded clones are given a class, and other clones once, few, many or no size at all.

CDR3 protein: CASSLVRTSLNEQFF
CDR3 DNA: TGTGCTAGCAGCTTAGTTAGGACTAGCCTCAATGAGCAGTTCTTC
CDR3 length: 15
D gene: TRBD2
V gene: TRBV7-7
clone size: many
J gene: TRBJ2-1

CDR3 protein: CASSNYASSNTEAFF
CDR3 DNA: TGTGCCAGTAGTAATTACGCCAGCTCGAACACTGAAGCTTTCTTT
CDR3 length: 15
D gene: NA
V gene: TRBV19
clone size: many
J gene: TRBJ1-1

CDR3 protein: CASSQDYRGRREKLFF
CDR3 DNA: TGTGCCAGCAGCCAAGATTACAGGGGGCGTCGAGAAAAACTGTTTTTT
CDR3 length: 16
D gene: TRBD1
V gene: TRBV3-1
clone size: NA
J gene: TRBJ1-4

CDR3 protein: CASGWGGGGEAFF
CDR3 DNA: TGTGCTAGTGGTTGGGGGGGGGGTGGTGAAGCTTTCTTT
CDR3 length: 13
D gene: NA
V gene: TRBV12-5
clone size: many
J gene: TRBJ1-1

CDR3 protein: CASSWTTIEQYF
CDR3 DNA: TGTGCCAGCAGCTGGACTACGATCGAGCAGTACTTC
CDR3 length: 12
D gene: NA
V gene: TRBV6-2/TRBV6-3
clone size: NA
J gene: TRBJ2-7

CDR3 protein: CASTSDREQFF
CDR3 DNA: TGTGCCAGCACTTCGGACCGGGAGCAGTTCTTC
CDR3 length: 11
D gene: NA
V gene: TRBV2
clone size: few
J gene: TRBJ2-1

CDR3 protein: CASSPTGTHEKLFF
CDR3 DNA: TGTGCCAGCAGCCCAACAGGGACCCATGAAAAACTGTTTTTT
CDR3 length: 14
D gene: NA
V gene: TRBV7-2
clone size: many
J gene: TRBJ1-4

CDR3 protein: CASSLQGHGYTF
CDR3 DNA: TGTGCCAGCAGCCTACAGGGGCATGGCTACACCTTC
CDR3 length: 12
D gene: TRBD1
V gene: TRBV7-2
clone size: many
J gene: TRBJ1-2

CDR3 protein: CASSLRGPNTGELFF
CDR3 DNA: TGCGCCAGCAGCTTGCGCGGGCCGAACACCGGGGAGCTGTTTTTT
CDR3 length: 15
D gene: NA
V gene: TRBV5-1
clone size: many
J gene: TRBJ2-2

CDR3 protein: CASSQLQENQETQYF
CDR3 DNA: TGCGCCAGCAGTCAATTACAGGAAAACCAAGAGACCCAGTACTTC
CDR3 length: 15
D gene: NA
V gene: TRBV23-1
clone size: many
J gene: TRBJ2-5

CDR3 protein: CASNWRKGDEQFF
CDR3 DNA: TGTGCCAGCAATTGGCGGAAGGGGGATGAGCAGTTCTTC
CDR3 length: 13
D gene: NA
V gene: TRBV2
clone size: NA
J gene: TRBJ2-1

CDR3 protein: CASATVATYNEQFF
CDR3 DNA: TGTGCCAGCGCTACAGTGGCTACATACAATGAGCAGTTCTTC
CDR3 length: 14
D gene: NA
V gene: TRBV6-2/TRBV6-3
clone size: few
J gene: TRBJ2-1

CDR3 protein: CSARKQWNQPQHF
CDR3 DNA: TGCAGTGCTAGAAAACAGTGGAATCAGCCCCAGCATTTT
CDR3 length: 13
D gene: NA
V gene: TRBV20-1
clone size: many
J gene: TRBJ1-5

CDR3 protein: CASSLWRGPNSNQPQHF
CDR3 DNA: TGTGCCAGCAGCTTATGGAGGGGCCCGAATAGCAATCAGCCCCAGCATTTT
CDR3 length: 17
D gene: NA
V gene: TRBV7-9
clone size: NA
J gene: TRBJ1-5

CDR3 protein: CASSFSTGTGREGEQFF
CDR3 DNA: TGTGCCAGCAGCTTTTCCACCGGGACAGGGCGAGAGGGTGAGCAGTTCTTC
CDR3 length: 17
D gene: TRBD1
V gene: TRBV7-8
clone size: many
J gene: TRBJ2-1

CDR3 protein: CASSMTGSEYEQYF
CDR3 DNA: TGTGCCAGTAGTATGACAGGGTCTGAATACGAGCAGTACTTC
CDR3 length: 14
D gene: TRBD1
V gene: TRBV19
clone size: many
J gene: TRBJ2-7

CDR3 protein: CASSLSGLTYEQYF
CDR3 DNA: TGTGCCAGCAGTTTAAGCGGGCTAACCTACGAGCAGTACTTC
CDR3 length: 14
D gene: NA
V gene: TRBV7-2
clone size: many
J gene: TRBJ2-7

CDR3 protein: CAISGGTKTYNEQFF
CDR3 DNA: TGTGCCATCAGTGGTGGGACTAAAACGTACAATGAGCAGTTCTTC
CDR3 length: 15
D gene: TRBD2
V gene: TRBV10-3
clone size: many
J gene: TRBJ2-1

CDR3 protein: CASSRDSGAYNSPLHF
CDR3 DNA: TGTGCCAGCAGCCGGGACTCCGGAGCATATAATTCACCCCTCCACTTT
CDR3 length: 16
D gene: NA
V gene: TRBV5-4
clone size: many
J gene: TRBJ1-6

CDR3 protein: CSARREAGGGETQYF
CDR3 DNA: TGCAGTGCTCGCCGAGAAGCGGGAGGTGGGGAGACCCAGTACTTC
CDR3 length: 15
D gene: TRBD2
V gene: TRBV20-1
clone size: NA
J gene: TRBJ2-5

CDR3 protein: CASSGTVKNTEAFF
CDR3 DNA: TGTGCCAGCTCCGGGACAGTCAAGAACACTGAAGCTTTCTTT
CDR3 length: 14
D gene: TRBD1
V gene: TRBV28
clone size: many
J gene: TRBJ1-1

CDR3 protein: CASSLRQSPGETQYF
CDR3 DNA: TGTGCCAGCAGCCTTAGACAGAGCCCGGGGGAGACCCAGTACTTC
CDR3 length: 15
D gene: NA
V gene: TRBV7-9
clone size: NA
J gene: TRBJ2-5

CDR3 protein: CASSQAGVPYNEQFF
CDR3 DNA: TGTGCCAGCAGCCAAGCCGGGGTTCCCTACAATGAGCAGTTCTTC
CDR3 length: 15
D gene: NA
V gene: TRBV3-1
clone size: NA
J gene: TRBJ2-1

CDR3 protein: CSVPGVGYTF
CDR3 DNA: TGCAGCGTGCCCGGGGTAGGCTACACCTTC
CDR3 length: 10
D gene: NA
V gene: TRBV29-1
clone size: NA
J gene: TRBJ1-2

CDR3 protein: CATSRMGGRYNEQFF
CDR3 DNA: TGTGCCACCTCCCGAATGGGGGGGCGGTACAATGAGCAGTTCTTC
CDR3 length: 15
D gene: NA
V gene: TRBV19
clone size: few
J gene: TRBJ2-1

CDR3 protein: CASSYSRGGSPGANVLTF
CDR3 DNA: TGTGCCAGCAGTTACTCGAGGGGCGGGAGCCCTGGGGCCAACGTCCTGACTTTC
CDR3 length: 18
D gene: TRBD2
V gene: TRBV6-2/TRBV6-3
clone size: many
J gene: TRBJ2-6

CDR3 protein: CASFRRTGETEAFF
CDR3 DNA: TGTGCCAGTTTCCGCCGGACAGGGGAGACTGAAGCTTTCTTT
CDR3 length: 14
D gene: TRBD1
V gene: TRBV19
clone size: NA
J gene: TRBJ1-1

CDR3 protein: CAISNTYGYTF
CDR3 DNA: TGTGCCATCAGCAATACCTATGGCTACACCTTC
CDR3 length: 11
D gene: NA
V gene: TRBV10-3
clone size: NA
J gene: TRBJ1-2

CDR3 protein: CASEQGARAEAFF
CDR3 DNA: TGTGCCAGCGAACAGGGGGCGCGGGCTGAAGCTTTCTTT
CDR3 length: 13
D gene: TRBD1
V gene: TRBV7-8
clone size: many
J gene: TRBJ1-1

CDR3 protein: CASSRGGDYEQYF
CDR3 DNA: TGTGCCAGCAGCCGGGGCGGGGACTACGAGCAGTACTTC
CDR3 length: 13
D gene: NA
V gene: TRBV28
clone size: many
J gene: TRBJ2-7

CDR3 protein: CASSQLTGVNNEQFF
CDR3 DNA: TGTGCCAGCAGCCAGTTGACAGGGGTAAACAATGAGCAGTTCTTC
CDR3 length: 15
D gene: TRBD1
V gene: TRBV14
clone size: NA
J gene: TRBJ2-1

CDR3 protein: CSVLTGVGSGANVLTF
CDR3 DNA: TGCAGCGTTTTGACAGGGGTGGGGTCTGGGGCCAACGTCCTGACTTTC
CDR3 length: 16
D gene: TRBD1
V gene: TRBV29-1
clone size: few
J gene: TRBJ2-6

CDR3 protein: CASTRRTFLGNQPQHF
CDR3 DNA: TGTGCCAGCACCCGTAGGACATTCCTCGGCAATCAGCCCCAGCATTTT
CDR3 length: 16
D gene: NA
V gene: TRBV2
clone size: NA
J gene: TRBJ1-5

CDR3 protein: CASSPRVTTDTQYF
CDR3 DNA: TGCGCCAGCAGCCCCAGGGTTACTACAGATACGCAGTATTTT
CDR3 length: 14
D gene: NA
V gene: TRBV5-1
clone size: few
J gene: TRBJ2-3

CDR3 protein: CASSSPPPVAGYTF
CDR3 DNA: TGCGCCAGCAGCTCGCCGCCTCCGGTCGCTGGCTACACCTTC
CDR3 length: 14
D gene: NA
V gene: TRBV5-1
clone size: few
J gene: TRBJ1-2

CDR3 protein: CSASSAQSNQPQHF
CDR3 DNA: TGCAGTGCTAGCTCTGCGCAAAGCAATCAGCCCCAGCATTTT
CDR3 length: 14
D gene: NA
V gene: TRBV20-1
clone size: many
J gene: TRBJ1-5

CDR3 protein: CASSSGQVSQKLFF
CDR3 DNA: TGTGCCAGCAGCTCCGGACAGGTTTCCCAAAAACTGTTTTTT
CDR3 length: 14
D gene: TRBD1
V gene: TRBV28
clone size: many
J gene: TRBJ1-4

CDR3 protein: CASSFPAGTPPSAQYF
CDR3 DNA: TGTGCCAGCAGCTTCCCGGCCGGGACTCCACCCTCGGCCCAGTACTTC
CDR3 length: 16
D gene: NA
V gene: TRBV5-8
clone size: many
J gene: TRBJ2-5

CDR3 protein: CASSPQGSSYNEQFF
CDR3 DNA: TGTGCCAGCAGTCCGCAGGGGAGCTCCTACAATGAGCAGTTCTTC
CDR3 length: 15
D gene: NA
V gene: TRBV6-6
clone size: many
J gene: TRBJ2-1

CDR3 protein: CATSGTGAGWEQYF
CDR3 DNA: TGTGCCACCAGCGGGACAGGGGCAGGGTGGGAGCAGTACTTC
CDR3 length: 14
D gene: TRBD1
V gene: TRBV15
clone size: NA
J gene: TRBJ2-7

CDR3 protein: CASRVSSVTGDTGELFF
CDR3 DNA: TGTGCCAGCAGAGTTTCCTCCGTGACAGGCGACACCGGGGAGCTGTTTTTT
CDR3 length: 17
D gene: NA
V gene: TRBV6-5
clone size: NA
J gene: TRBJ2-2

CDR3 protein: CASGPTQTSGETGELFF
CDR3 DNA: TGTGCTAGTGGTCCTACTCAGACTAGCGGAGAGACCGGGGAGCTGTTTTTT
CDR3 length: 17
D gene: TRBD2
V gene: TRBV12-5
clone size: many
J gene: TRBJ2-2

CDR3 protein: CASSLRSGGSPLHF
CDR3 DNA: TGTGCCAGCAGCTTACGGTCAGGGGGTTCACCCCTCCACTTT
CDR3 length: 14
D gene: TRBD1
V gene: TRBV7-2
clone size: many
J gene: TRBJ1-6

CDR3 protein: CSVEGLRNEQFF
CDR3 DNA: TGCAGCGTTGAGGGACTAAGGAATGAGCAGTTCTTC
CDR3 length: 12
D gene: TRBD2
V gene: TRBV29-1
clone size: many
J gene: TRBJ2-1

CDR3 protein: CASSSLQGPKNIQYF
CDR3 DNA: TGTGCCAGCAGCTCCCTGCAGGGGCCCAAAAACATTCAGTACTTC
CDR3 length: 15
D gene: NA
V gene: TRBV11-2
clone size: many
J gene: TRBJ2-4

CDR3 protein: CASSSTSGNDEQYF
CDR3 DNA: TGCGCCAGCAGCTCGACTAGCGGGAACGACGAGCAGTACTTC
CDR3 length: 14
D gene: TRBD2
V gene: TRBV5-1
clone size: many
J gene: TRBJ2-7

CDR3 protein: CATSPSRTDSPLHF
CDR3 DNA: TGTGCCACCAGCCCATCACGGACGGATTCACCCCTCCACTTT
CDR3 length: 14
D gene: NA
V gene: TRBV24-1
clone size: many
J gene: TRBJ1-6

CDR3 protein: CASSPPGFLSYEQYF
CDR3 DNA: TGTGCCAGCAGTCCCCCAGGTTTCCTCTCCTACGAGCAGTACTTC
CDR3 length: 15
D gene: NA
V gene: TRBV28
clone size: few
J gene: TRBJ2-7

CDR3 protein: CASSLLRDRYEQYF
CDR3 DNA: TGTGCCAGCAGCTTACTCCGGGACCGCTACGAGCAGTACTTC
CDR3 length: 14
D gene: NA
V gene: TRBV7-9
clone size: few
J gene: TRBJ2-7

CDR3 protein: CASSKPTGNYGYTF
CDR3 DNA: TGTGCCAGTAGTAAACCGACAGGGAACTATGGCTACACCTTC
CDR3 length: 14
D gene: TRBD1
V gene: TRBV19
clone size: many
J gene: TRBJ1-2

CDR3 protein: CASSGPTGTETQYF
CDR3 DNA: TGTGCCAGCAGCGGGCCGACAGGGACAGAGACCCAGTACTTC
CDR3 length: 14
D gene: TRBD1
V gene: TRBV7-8
clone size: many
J gene: TRBJ2-5

CDR3 protein: CASRIAGGTGELFF
CDR3 DNA: TGTGCCAGCAGAATTGCGGGCGGCACCGGGGAGCTGTTTTTT
CDR3 length: 14
D gene: NA
V gene: TRBV5-8
clone size: many
J gene: TRBJ2-2

CDR3 protein: CASSVSGGAGTQYF
CDR3 DNA: TGTGCCAGCAGCGTTAGCGGGGGGGCGGGGACCCAGTACTTC
CDR3 length: 14
D gene: TRBD2
V gene: TRBV5-4
clone size: NA
J gene: TRBJ2-5

CDR3 protein: CASSNPTGGPLGALRF
CDR3 DNA: TGTGCCAGCAGCAATCCTACAGGGGGCCCCCTGGGGGCCCTCCGCTTT
CDR3 length: 16
D gene: TRBD1
V gene: TRBV5-4
clone size: NA
J gene: TRBJ1-6

CDR3 protein: CASSQAGASGELAQYF
CDR3 DNA: TGTGCCAGCAGCCAAGCCGGGGCTAGCGGGGAGTTGGCCCAGTACTTC
CDR3 length: 16
D gene: TRBD2
V gene: TRBV3-1
clone size: NA
J gene: TRBJ2-5

CDR3 protein: CASRIGVAGGDTQYF
CDR3 DNA: TGTGCCAGCAGAATAGGGGTAGCGGGAGGAGATACGCAGTATTTT
CDR3 length: 15
D gene: TRBD2
V gene: TRBV12-3/TRBV12-4
clone size: NA
J gene: TRBJ2-3

CDR3 protein: CASSDRTSSGTDTQYF
CDR3 DNA: TGTGCCAGCAGTGACCGGACTAGTTCTGGCACAGATACGCAGTATTTT
CDR3 length: 16
D gene: TRBD2
V gene: TRBV12-3/TRBV12-4
clone size: NA
J gene: TRBJ2-3

CDR3 protein: CASSRGSRLNDEQFF
CDR3 DNA: TGTGCCAGCAGCCGTGGGTCCCGGTTAAATGATGAGCAGTTCTTC
CDR3 length: 15
D gene: NA
V gene: TRBV5-6
clone size: many
J gene: TRBJ2-1